This record covers a single T cell receptor beta chain. Its antigen is not known. The sample originates from a study of cytomegalovirus exposure and HLA in healthy donors. Study results and limitations: Being indistinguishable, some V segments were excluded, TRBV6-2 and TRBV6-3 among them. Fewer N-insertions than the approximately 680-donor mean were reportedly shown by an Asian-associated ancestry cluster in a later analysis. Sequencing artifact likely explains a cluster of highly shared sequence variants.

This CDR3 spans 14 amino acids. V was shortened by 2 bases and J by 6 bases, with 14 bases between the two germline ends. Germline CDR1 and CDR2: SEHNR and FQNEAQ (reference sequence). The PCR ran on 60 Vbeta and 13 Jbeta primers. In the source study's methods: Later, 65 million to 85 million unique TCR beta chains were counted in an analysis, and around 11 million of them were shared. The table came from immunoSEQ multiplex PCR; TCRdb's copy has only in-frame clones and leaves some out. V and J calls and clone size follow that table, whereas D and trimming were derived from the DNA. Of 140,000 or so clones detected, approximately 91% appear once; the ten largest clones hold more than 0.5%.

The gene calls are TRBV7-9 and TRBJ2-7; D gene ambiguous. This TCR was sampled from a woman aged 40 to 55 in good health and CMV-seronegative. Sequenced input: PBMCs. The CDR3 DNA follows: TGTGCCAGCAGCTTATCGCGGATGGAAAGCGAGCAGTACTTC. It codes for CASSLSRMESEQYF.